The following is a T cell receptor (beta chain) sequence with its context. This clonotype was recorded a few times. Its antigen is unknown. Base-call qualities are not available, and no considerably larger clone is one nucleotide away. V has 6 bases trimmed and J has 1 base trimmed; junction bases matching no gene number 6. Via the germline V gene, CDR1 is MNHEY and CDR2 SVGAGI. The CDR3 runs 15 residues from the cysteine to the phenylalanine. This entry keeps only the CDR3 DNA: 45 bases, framed from base 1. Library preparation employed RT-PCR. Sequencing instrument: Illumina MiSeq. The public reads were reprocessed in TCRdb via fastp at Q25 and MiXCR, keeping in-frame beta chains. All rows with the same CDR3 protein become a single entry with the most common DNA and genes. Recorded for this sample are several thousand distinct CDR3 sequences; 7.5% to 9% of them occurred a single time. Jointly, the top ten make up roughly a tenth of the sample.

This entry comes from a study of immune reconstitution after stem cell transplant in scleroderma (dated by TCRdb to the late 2010s). Collection of the sample occurred before or after autologous hematopoietic stem cell transplantation (not recorded which). This clonotype originated in a male donor with systemic sclerosis. The chain was built from TRBV6-5 and TRBJ2-7; TRBD1 aligns with 10 central bases. The base sequence is TGTGCCAGCAGCCGCCGGGACAGGGGATCCTACGAGCAGTACTTC. Its translation reads: CASSRRDRGSYEQYF.